The 2 T cell receptor beta chains below were found in one sample sequenced in a study of early T cells in non-severe SARS-CoV-2 infection. TCRdb ran MiXCR on the 5' RACE reads and lists one entry per CDR3 protein. Here the sample spans around 53,000 distinct CDR3 sequences, roughly 10% being singletons. Sequencing was carried out using whole blood. Receptors originate from an adult who was a healthcare worker with PCR-confirmed SARS-CoV-2 infection or an uninfected control (not recorded which).

This clonotype was seen many times. The chain joins TRBV29-1 to TRBJ1-2, with TRBD1 as a possible D gene (5 bases). The CDR3 spans 12 residues. Germline CDR1 and CDR2: SQVTM and ANQGSEA. V was trimmed by 7 bases and J by 6 bases, leaving 15 bases between them. CDR3 coding DNA: TGCAGCGCTATAAGGGGCGATAATGGCTACACCTTC. It is translated as CSAIRGDNGYTF.

By share, this clonotype ranks as large. The rearrangement uses TRBV24-1 and TRBJ2-1, with D perhaps assigned TRBD1 or TRBD2 (5 bases each). V lost 10 bases and J lost 2, with 14 bases in between. The CDR3 runs 14 residues. The germline V gene encodes CDR1 KGHDR and CDR2 SFDVKD. CDR3 residues: CATRDGATYNEQFF. The DNA for the CDR3 is TGTGCCACGAGGGACGGCGCGACCTACAATGAGCAGTTCTTC.